These 2 T cell receptor beta chains originate from one sample sequenced in a study of T cell responses to AZD1222 COVID-19 vaccine. Clones were sequenced by immunoSEQ multiplex PCR, and TCRdb holds only the in-frame ones, with some missing. The sample includes some 100,000 clones, approximately 90% of them seen just once. The starting material was peripheral blood, obtained on day 0 of AZD1222 vaccination. The receptors shown here come from an adult in good health.

V is TRBV28 and J is TRBJ1-2; unclear D gene. Germline-derived CDR1 and CDR2 are MDHEN and SYDVKM. The V end was cut by 5 bases, the J end by 4 bases, with 14 bases between. CDR3 length: 14 amino acids. In nucleotides, the CDR3 is TGTGCCAGCAGTGAGGCGGGAGCCGTCTATGGCTACACCTTC. This codes for CASSEAGAVYGYTF.

V and J are TRBV4-2 and TRBJ1-2; D might be TRBD1 (5 bases). The CDR3 has 15 residues. Germline CDR1 is LGHNA and CDR2 is YNFKEQ. V dropped 1 base and J dropped 10 bases, with 19 bases sitting between them. CDR3 protein: CASSQASGTVEYYTF. DNA of the CDR3: TGTGCCAGCAGCCAAGCCTCCGGGACGGTGGAGTACTACACCTTC.